This T cell receptor (beta chain) was recovered during a study of cytomegalovirus exposure and HLA in healthy donors. Overall study results and limits: Confirmation in vitro established that a few CMV-associated chains were specific for CMV antigens. TCR beta sequences reportedly predicted most subjects' HLA-A and HLA-B alleles accurately.

V shed 2 bases and J shed 0 bases, with 7 bases lying between them. Germline CDR1 reads SGHTA; CDR2 reads FQGNSA. The CDR3 is made up of 14 amino acids. In the PCR, 60 Vbeta and 13 Jbeta primers were used. Sequenced by immunoSEQ multiplex PCR; TCRdb stores in-frame clones only, minus some. The sample lists 100,000 to 150,000 clones, 75% to 85% occurring once. With regard to this clone: Its antigen remains unidentified.

The sample comprised PBMCs. This chain links TRBV7-2 with TRBJ1-2, with D uncertain. The source of this sequence is a female donor in good health and CMV-seropositive. DNA for the CDR3: TGTGCCAGCAGCTTATTTACTCCTAACTATGGCTACACCTTC. It specifies CASSLFTPNYGYTF.